This T cell receptor (beta chain) was sequenced for a study of cytomegalovirus exposure and HLA in healthy donors. Findings of the study overall: Later analysis found that TCR beta chains associated with HLA were more clonally expanded than other, equally common chains. The authors enumerated under 200 TCR beta chains as linked to cytomegalovirus. Both high specificity and high sensitivity reportedly marked the classifier's diagnosis of cytomegalovirus status. The majority of CMV-associated TCR beta chains were reported as apparently HLA-restricted in a later analysis.

Primers: 60 Vbeta forward and 13 Jbeta reverse. The method was immunoSEQ multiplex PCR; TCRdb's version includes in-frame clones alone and lacks a portion of them. Counted here are some 200,000 clones, less than 80% occurring once; the ten biggest clones make up over 2.5%. This clone was found a few times. Its antigen remains unidentified. The CDR3 spans 12 residues. The germline gives CDR1 MNHEY, CDR2 SMNVEV (reference sequence). V was clipped by 6 bases and J by 8 bases, with 11 bases between them. This receptor was obtained from a man aged 40-49 years in good health and CMV-seronegative. J is TRBJ2-1 and V is TRBV27; tentatively, D is TRBD1 (6 bases). Sequences were obtained from PBMCs. The DNA for the CDR3 is TGTGCCAGCAGCCTAGGGGGAGATGAGCAGTTCTTC. Translated, it gives CASSLGGDEQFF.